A single sample is the source of the 8 T cell receptor beta chains below, sequenced in a study of early T cells in non-severe SARS-CoV-2 infection. TCRdb processed the 5' RACE reads anew with MiXCR; each CDR3 protein has one entry. This table has approximately 83,000 distinct CDR3 sequences, around an eighth appearing once. The sample taken for sequencing was whole blood. The receptors come from an adult who was a healthcare worker with PCR-confirmed SARS-CoV-2 infection or an uninfected control (not recorded which).

The genes are TRBV19 and TRBJ2-1, with 8 bases matching TRBD2. The CDR3 is made up of 16 amino acids. In germline, CDR1 is LNHDA, CDR2 SQIVND (reference sequence). The V and J ends lost 5 bases and 9 bases, in that order; junction bases with no gene match: 15. The CDR3 DNA reads TGTGCCAGTAGTCGACGTCCGATAGCGGGAAAGGTTGAGCAGTTCTTC. Translation: CASSRRPIAGKVEQFF.

The V gene is TRBV6-5, the J gene TRBJ1-5; D is uncertain. Germline V lookup: CDR1 MNHEY, CDR2 SVGAGI. Deletions cut 4 bases from V and 4 bases from J, with 8 bases between. This CDR3 region has 13 residues. The CDR3 here is CASSWAANQPQHF. CDR3 bases: TGTGCCAGCAGTTGGGCAGCTAATCAGCCCCAGCATTTT.

The V call is TRBV12-3 or TRBV12-4, the J call TRBJ1-1; no clear D. The CDR3 contains 14 residues. Trimming stripped 5 bases from V and 0 bases from J, with 10 bases between. The CDR3 nucleotides read TGTGCCAGCAGTAGGACGGCCTTGAACACTGAAGCTTTCTTT. This codes for CASSRTALNTEAFF.

This clonotype appeared many times. This chain joins TRBV6-2 or TRBV6-3 and TRBJ2-1; D not certain. V shed 6 bases and J shed 5 bases, with 11 bases lying between them. Germline CDR1 is MNHEY and CDR2 is SVGEGT. This CDR3 comprises 13 residues. CDR3 sequence (DNA): TGTGCCAGCAGATGGACCCTTAACAATGAGCAGTTCTTC. As protein: CASRWTLNNEQFF.

This clonotype was found many times. The chain uses TRBV19 and TRBJ2-7; 7 bases match TRBD1. V lost 5 bases and J lost 7; bases outside the gene matches: 8. Looked up from germline, CDR1 is LNHDA and CDR2 is SQIVND (reference sequence). The CDR3 is made up of 13 amino acids. Here the CDR3 reads CASSPDRVGEQYF. The CDR3 DNA reads TGTGCCAGTAGTCCCGACAGGGTCGGGGAGCAGTACTTC.

This clonotype was detected ten times or more. The chain carries TRBV11-2 and TRBJ2-4; unclear D gene. Trimming left V 2 bases short and J 2 bases short, with 4 bases between. The CDR3 sequence is 13 residues long. In germline, CDR1 is SGHAT, CDR2 FQNNGV. Here the CDR3 DNA reads TGTGCCAGCAGCTTAACAACCAAAAACATTCAGTACTTC. Residues: CASSLTTKNIQYF.

The table lists this clonotype with a few counts. This chain uses TRBV12-3 or TRBV12-4 with TRBJ2-1; D call uncertain. The CDR3 runs 14 residues. Trimming took 1 base from V and 7 from J, leaving 11 bases between them. The CDR3 loop is CASSLGPESNEQFF. The DNA for the CDR3 is TGTGCCAGCAGTTTAGGACCCGAGAGTAATGAGCAGTTCTTC.

This clonotype was detected once. The junction differs from germline at one of its ends, possibly a read error. The rearrangement links TRBV12-3 or TRBV12-4 to TRBJ2-3, with 9 bases matching TRBD2. There are 17 residues in the CDR3. As DNA, the CDR3 is TGTGCCAGCAGTTCCTCCCCGGGCGGGAGGGGCCCAGATGCGCAGTATTTT. The encoded protein is CASSSSPGGRGPDAQYF.